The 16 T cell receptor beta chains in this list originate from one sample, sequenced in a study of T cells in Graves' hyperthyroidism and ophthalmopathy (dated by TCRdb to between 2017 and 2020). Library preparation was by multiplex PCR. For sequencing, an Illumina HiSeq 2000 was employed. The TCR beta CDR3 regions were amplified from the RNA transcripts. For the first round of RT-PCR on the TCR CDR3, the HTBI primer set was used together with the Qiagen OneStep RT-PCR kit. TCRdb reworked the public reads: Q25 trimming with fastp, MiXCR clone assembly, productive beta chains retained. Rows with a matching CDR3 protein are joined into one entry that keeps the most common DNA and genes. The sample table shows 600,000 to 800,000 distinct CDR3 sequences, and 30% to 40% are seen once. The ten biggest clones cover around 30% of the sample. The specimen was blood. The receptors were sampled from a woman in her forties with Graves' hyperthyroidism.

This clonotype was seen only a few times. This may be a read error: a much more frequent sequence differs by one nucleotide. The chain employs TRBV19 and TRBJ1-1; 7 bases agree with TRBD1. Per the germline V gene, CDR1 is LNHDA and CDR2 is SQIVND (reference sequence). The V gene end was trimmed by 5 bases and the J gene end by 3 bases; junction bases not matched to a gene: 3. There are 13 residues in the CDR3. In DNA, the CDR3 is TGTGCCAGTAGTTCCGGGACAGACACTGAAGCTTTCTTT. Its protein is CASSSGTDTEAFF.

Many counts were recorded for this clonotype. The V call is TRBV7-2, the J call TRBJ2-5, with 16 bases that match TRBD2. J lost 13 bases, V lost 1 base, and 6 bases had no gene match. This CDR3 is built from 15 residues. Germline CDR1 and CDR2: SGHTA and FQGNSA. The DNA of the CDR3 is TGTGCCAGCAGCTTAGACCCGGGACTAGCGGGGGGGCGGTACTTC. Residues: CASSLDPGLAGGRYF.

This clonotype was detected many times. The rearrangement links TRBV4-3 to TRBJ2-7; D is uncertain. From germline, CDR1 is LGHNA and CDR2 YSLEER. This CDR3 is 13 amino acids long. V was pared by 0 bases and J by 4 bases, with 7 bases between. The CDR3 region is CASSQDTSYEQYF. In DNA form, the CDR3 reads TGCGCCAGCAGCCAAGATACGAGTTACGAGCAGTACTTC.

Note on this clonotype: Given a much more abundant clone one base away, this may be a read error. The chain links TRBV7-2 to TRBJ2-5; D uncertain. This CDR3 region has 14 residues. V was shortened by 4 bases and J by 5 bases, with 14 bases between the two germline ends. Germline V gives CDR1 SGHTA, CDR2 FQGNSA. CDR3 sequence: CASSSAITSETQYF. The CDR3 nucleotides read TGTGCCAGCAGCTCCGCGATAACAAGTGAGACCCAGTACTTC.

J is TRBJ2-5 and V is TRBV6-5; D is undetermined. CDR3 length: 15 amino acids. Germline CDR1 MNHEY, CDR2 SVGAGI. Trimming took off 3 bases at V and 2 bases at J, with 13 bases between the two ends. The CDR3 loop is CASSYGRREQETQYF. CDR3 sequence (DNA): TGTGCCAGCAGTTATGGACGGAGAGAACAAGAGACCCAGTACTTC.

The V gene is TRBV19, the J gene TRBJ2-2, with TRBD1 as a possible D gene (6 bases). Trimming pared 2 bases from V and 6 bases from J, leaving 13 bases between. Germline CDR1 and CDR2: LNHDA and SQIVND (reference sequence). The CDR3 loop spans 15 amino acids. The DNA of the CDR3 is TGTGCCAGTAGTATACGGCAGGGGAGCGCCGGGGAGCTGTTTTTT. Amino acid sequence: CASSIRQGSAGELFF.

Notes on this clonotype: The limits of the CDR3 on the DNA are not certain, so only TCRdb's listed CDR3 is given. CDR3 protein: CASSLGTGVKNCFF. The rearrangement uses TRBV7-2 and TRBJ1-4; the table names TRBD1, a call not compared with the DNA. From its first to its last residue, the CDR3 has 14 amino acids. Per germline, CDR1 SGHTA and CDR2 FQGNSA.

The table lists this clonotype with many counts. CDR3 in amino acids: CAISDRLNTEAFF. The CDR3 DNA reads TGTGCCATCAGTGACAGATTGAACACTGAAGCTTTCTTT. The chain combines TRBV10-3 with TRBJ1-1; no definite D call. Trimming pared 3 bases from V and 0 bases from J, leaving 5 bases between. CDR3 length: 13 residues. Germline-derived CDR1 and CDR2 are ENHRY and SYGVKD.

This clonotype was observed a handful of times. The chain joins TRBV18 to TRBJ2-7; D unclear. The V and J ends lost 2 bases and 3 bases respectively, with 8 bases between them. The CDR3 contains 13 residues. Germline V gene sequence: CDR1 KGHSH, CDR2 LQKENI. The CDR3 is CASSPRPNYEQYF. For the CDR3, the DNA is TGTGCCAGCTCACCAAGACCGAACTACGAGCAGTACTTC.

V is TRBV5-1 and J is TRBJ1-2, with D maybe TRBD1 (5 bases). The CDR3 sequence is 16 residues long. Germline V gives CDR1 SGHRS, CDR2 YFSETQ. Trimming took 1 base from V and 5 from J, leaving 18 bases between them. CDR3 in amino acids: CASSLLGVRGEYGYTF. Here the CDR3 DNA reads TGCGCCAGCAGCTTGTTGGGAGTCCGGGGGGAATATGGCTACACCTTC. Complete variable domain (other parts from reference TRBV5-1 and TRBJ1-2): KAGVTQTPRYLIKTRGQQVTLSCSPISGHRSVSWYQQTPGQGLQFLFEYFSETQRNKGNFPGRFSGRQFSNSRSEMNVSTLELGDSALYLCASSLLGVRGEYGYTFGSGTRLTVV.

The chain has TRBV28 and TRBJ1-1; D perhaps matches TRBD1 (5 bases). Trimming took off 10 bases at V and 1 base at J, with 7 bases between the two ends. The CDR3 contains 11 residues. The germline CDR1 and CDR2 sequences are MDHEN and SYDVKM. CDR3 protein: CAITGNTEAFF. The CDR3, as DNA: TGTGCCATCACAGGGAACACTGAAGCTTTCTTT.

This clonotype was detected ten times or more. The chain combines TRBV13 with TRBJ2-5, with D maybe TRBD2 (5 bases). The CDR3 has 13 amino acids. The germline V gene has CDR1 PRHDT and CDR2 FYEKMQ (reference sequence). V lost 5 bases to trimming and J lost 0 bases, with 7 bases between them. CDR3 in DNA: TGTGCCAGCAGCCCGGGGAACCAAGAGACCCAGTACTTC. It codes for CASSPGNQETQYF.

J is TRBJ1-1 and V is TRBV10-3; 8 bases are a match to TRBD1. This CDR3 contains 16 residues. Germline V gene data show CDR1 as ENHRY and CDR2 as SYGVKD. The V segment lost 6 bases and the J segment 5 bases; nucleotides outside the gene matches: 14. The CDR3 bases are TGTGCCATCAGGACATCACAGGGGGAACTAGAGACTGAAGCTTTCTTT. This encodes CAIRTSQGELETEAFF.

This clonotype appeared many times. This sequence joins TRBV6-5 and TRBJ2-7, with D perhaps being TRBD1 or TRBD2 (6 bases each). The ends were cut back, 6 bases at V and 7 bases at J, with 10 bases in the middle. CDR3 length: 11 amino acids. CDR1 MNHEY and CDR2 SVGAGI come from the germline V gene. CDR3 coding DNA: TGTGCCAGCAGCCGGGGGCTTGAGCAGTACTTC. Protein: CASSRGLEQYF.

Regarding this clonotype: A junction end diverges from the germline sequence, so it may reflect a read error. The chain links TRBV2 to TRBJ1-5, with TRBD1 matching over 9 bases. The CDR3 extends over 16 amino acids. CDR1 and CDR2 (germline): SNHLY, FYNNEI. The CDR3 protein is CAISSLRDREGQPQHF. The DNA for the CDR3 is TGTGCCATCAGTTCTCTCCGGGACAGGGAGGGTCAGCCCCAGCATTTT.

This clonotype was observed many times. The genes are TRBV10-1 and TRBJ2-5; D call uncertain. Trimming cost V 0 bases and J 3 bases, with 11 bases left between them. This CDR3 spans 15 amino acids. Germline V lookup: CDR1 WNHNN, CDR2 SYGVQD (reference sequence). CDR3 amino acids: CASSESKGLKETQYF. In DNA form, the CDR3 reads TGCGCCAGCAGTGAGTCGAAGGGCCTAAAAGAGACCCAGTACTTC.